Listed here are 10 T cell receptor beta chains from one sample, sequenced in a study of T-cell reconstitution after alpha-beta-depleted transplantation in children. For TCRbeta, the library was prepared with unique molecular identifiers. TCRdb processed the PCR reads anew with MiXCR; each CDR3 protein has one entry. This table has about 580,000 distinct CDR3 sequences, 25% to 30% appearing once. The source material was PBMCs, sampled before TCRalphabeta/CD19-depleted stem cell transplant. All receptors derive from a boy in the first two years of life with Wiskott-Aldrich syndrome, due to receive a stem cell transplant.

In its sample, this clonotype was seen a few times. Written as DNA, the CDR3 is TGCGCCAGCAGCTTGCGAGCGACCGACACTGAAGCTTTCTTT. As protein: CASSLRATDTEAFF. The chain carries TRBV5-1 and TRBJ1-1; no reliable D call. Per the germline V gene, CDR1 is SGHRS and CDR2 is YFSETQ. This CDR3 contains 14 residues. V was trimmed by 1 base and J by 3 bases, leaving 10 bases between them.

The chain is built from TRBV4-1 and TRBJ2-1; TRBD1 agrees at 8 bases. Germline V gene lookup returns CDR1 MGHRA and CDR2 YSYEKL. J lost 9 bases, V lost 1 base, and 14 bases had no gene match. The CDR3 totals 17 residues. This CDR3 reads CASSQAGTGSRMVEQFF. CDR3 bases: TGCGCCAGCAGCCAAGCAGGGACAGGATCCCGAATGGTTGAGCAGTTCTTC.

The chain employs TRBV5-1 and TRBJ2-3; D gene ambiguous. Trimming cost V 1 base and J 0 bases, with 9 bases left between them. CDR3 size: 15 residues. Germline V gene sequence: CDR1 SGHRS, CDR2 YFSETQ. CDR3 sequence reads: CASSLHRTSTDTQYF. The CDR3 nucleotides are TGCGCCAGCAGCTTGCACAGAACTAGCACAGATACGCAGTATTTT.

In this sample, this clonotype turned up a few times. The chain couples TRBV7-3 to TRBJ2-7, with D tentatively TRBD2 (6 bases). This CDR3 has 15 residues. Germline V gene data show CDR1 as SGHTA and CDR2 as FQGTGA. Trimming pared 0 bases from V and 4 bases from J, leaving 13 bases between. As DNA, the CDR3 is TGTGCCAGCAGCTTAACGGGTGGCGGGACTTACGAGCAGTACTTC. This sequence encodes CASSLTGGGTYEQYF.

This clonotype was observed a handful of times. The J gene is TRBJ1-4, the V gene TRBV10-3; D perhaps matches TRBD1 (6 bases). The CDR3 contains 13 residues. The V end was cut by 6 bases, the J end by 8 bases, with 13 bases between. Looked up from germline, CDR1 is ENHRY and CDR2 is SYGVKD. The CDR3 region is CAIRGTPEEKLFF. CDR3 DNA sequence: TGTGCCATCAGAGGGACACCGGAGGAAAAACTGTTTTTT.

This clonotype was recorded a few times. CDR3 protein: CSVELARETQYF. Written as DNA, the CDR3 is TGCAGCGTTGAGTTAGCGAGAGAGACCCAGTACTTC. The rearrangement joins TRBV29-1 to TRBJ2-5, with a possible D match to TRBD2 (5 bases). V was shortened by 3 bases and J by 4 bases, with 9 bases between the two germline ends. The CDR3 has 12 residues. In germline, CDR1 is SQVTM, CDR2 ANQGSEA.

The rearrangement uses TRBV15 and TRBJ2-7, with D perhaps TRBD1 (6 bases). Germline values: CDR1 LNHNV, CDR2 YYDKDF (reference sequence). V was shortened by 3 bases and J by 4 bases, with 10 bases between the two germline ends. This CDR3 is built from 13 residues. CDR3 sequence: CATSRTDSYEQYF. CDR3 coding DNA: TGTGCCACCAGCAGGACGGACAGTTACGAGCAGTACTTC.

The table lists this clonotype with a few counts. J is TRBJ1-4 and V is TRBV20-1, with TRBD1 matching 7 bases. Germline CDR1 and CDR2: DFQATT and SNEGSKA (reference sequence). This CDR3 has 15 amino acids. J was trimmed by 4 bases and V by 6 bases; bases with no gene match: 11. CDR3 nucleotide sequence: TGCAGTGCCCACCCCCGAGGACAGGTTAATGAAAAACTGTTTTTT. Its protein is CSAHPRGQVNEKLFF.

V is TRBV20-1 and J is TRBJ1-2, with 8 bases identical to TRBD1. V was pared by 5 bases and J by 8 bases, with 10 bases of the junction left unmatched. CDR1 is DFQATT, CDR2 SNEGSKA, per germline (reference sequence). The CDR3 contains 13 residues. CDR3 loop: CSAPGQAVRGYTF. The CDR3 nucleotides read TGCAGTGCTCCGGGACAGGCGGTGAGGGGCTACACCTTC.

This clonotype was counted a few times. V gene TRBV6-2 or TRBV6-3 combines with J gene TRBJ2-1; 10 bases are shared with TRBD2. V dropped 0 bases and J dropped 0; count of bases not matched to a gene: 5. Germline values: CDR1 MNHEY, CDR2 SVGEGT. The CDR3 spans 18 residues. The CDR3 DNA sequence: TGTGCCAGCAGTTACTCGATGGGACTAGCGAGCTCCTACAATGAGCAGTTCTTC. It translates to CASSYSMGLASSYNEQFF.